This entry concerns a single TCR beta chain. Its target is not known. Produced via immunoSEQ multiplex PCR; TCRdb's table is partial and in-frame only. The table records approximately 61,000 clones, 80% of them present only once. The data derive from a study of a mutant IDH1 vaccine in newly diagnosed glioma. About the study: Patients previously underwent radiotherapy, temozolomide, or both, and most underwent both. General study results and limits: Among patients, roughly 93% showed immune responses induced by the vaccine.

With 2 bases clipped from V and 8 bases from J, the junction kept 9 bases outside the gene matches. CDR1 is SEHNR and CDR2 is FQNEAQ in the germline V gene (reference sequence). The CDR3 spans 15 residues. Documented time point: week 11, during vaccination. The investigators gave 300 ug of mutant IDH1 20-mer peptide in each vaccine dose, together with topical imiquimod. The receptor comes from a man aged 45-65 years with glioma. Specimen: PBMCs, collected from a glioma patient whose treatment included an IDH1 peptide vaccine. V and J are TRBV7-9 and TRBJ2-1, with TRBD2 matching 7 bases. The CDR3 protein is CASSLSAGDSHEQFF. CDR3 nucleotides: TGTGCCAGCAGCTTATCCGCGGGAGACTCCCATGAGCAGTTCTTC.